The 25 T cell receptor beta chains presented below share a single source sample, sequenced in a study of blood T cell repertoires in COVID-19. Generated by immunoSEQ multiplex PCR, the TCRdb table keeps only in-frame clones and is missing some. Among more than 80,000 clones listed, 70% to 90% were seen once. The sequencing input was peripheral blood. The source of these receptors is a man in his forties with acute or convalescent COVID-19.

The chain employs TRBV10-3 and TRBJ1-2; 12 nucleotides align to TRBD1. Germline trimming cut 5 bases from V and 6 bases from J; bases unmatched to any gene: 10. The CDR3 sequence is 16 residues long. Germline V CDR1 and CDR2: ENHRY, SYGVKD. The CDR3 is CAISIPGTGGVDGYTF. The CDR3 bases are TGTGCCATCAGTATTCCCGGGACAGGGGGCGTGGATGGCTACACCTTC.

The CDR3 region has the DNA TGCGCCAGCAGCCAAGATCTTCTCAGGGGGACAGGGGGTACATATACGCAGTATTTT. Its translation is CASSQDLLRGTGGTYTQYF. The chain has TRBV4-3 and TRBJ2-3, with TRBD1 matching 11 bases. CDR3 length equals 19 residues. Germline-derived CDR1 and CDR2 are LGHNA and YSLEER. Unmatched junction bases numbered 15, after V lost 0 bases and J lost 7 bases.

V and J are TRBV7-2 and TRBJ2-1; TRBD2 might be the D (6 bases). In germline, CDR1 is SGHTA, CDR2 FQGNSA. V lost 7 bases, J lost 5 bases, and 18 bases lay in between. The CDR3 runs to 15 residues. The CDR3 DNA is TGTGCCAGCACCGCTTGGGGGAGGTGGGACAATGAGCAGTTCTTC. Amino acids: CASTAWGRWDNEQFF.

This clone was recorded only once. The chain employs TRBV10-3 and TRBJ2-3; TRBD2 agrees at 10 bases. V was pared by 5 bases and J by 5 bases, with 7 bases of the junction left unmatched. There are 15 residues in the CDR3. Germline V lookup: CDR1 ENHRY, CDR2 SYGVKD. The CDR3 DNA sequence: TGTGCCATCAGTACTCAACTAGCGGGGAAAGATACGCAGTATTTT. Its translation: CAISTQLAGKDTQYF.

This sequence joins TRBV7-2 and TRBJ1-1; D gene unclear. The ends were cut back, 3 bases at V and 1 base at J, with 6 bases in the middle. The CDR3 has 13 residues. Germline V gives CDR1 SGHTA, CDR2 FQGNSA. CDR3 protein: CASSFNRNTEAFF. The CDR3 DNA reads as TGTGCCAGCAGCTTCAACAGGAACACTGAAGCTTTCTTT.

V and J are TRBV25-1 and TRBJ1-2; D unresolved. V lost 0 bases and J 2 bases, leaving 4 bases between the germline ends. CDR1 and CDR2 (germline): MGHDK, SYGVNS. The CDR3 is 13 residues long. The CDR3 loop is CASSEYRNYGYTF. CDR3 nucleotides: TGTGCCAGCAGTGAATACCGGAACTATGGCTACACCTTC.

The chain joins TRBV6-2 or TRBV6-3 to TRBJ2-3; 11 positions match TRBD1. The CDR3 is 15 amino acids. V shed 5 bases and J 3 bases; nucleotides not matched to a gene: 4. The V gene's germline CDR1 is MNHEY and CDR2 SVGEGT. CDR3 nucleotides: TGTGCCAGCAGTCCGGACAGGGGGCTAACAGATACGCAGTATTTT. As protein: CASSPDRGLTDTQYF.

The chain uses TRBV7-2 and TRBJ1-6, with a weak D call TRBD1 (6 bases). Germline CDR1 is SGHTA and CDR2 is FQGNSA. CDR3 length equals 15 residues. Trimming removed 5 bases at V and 5 bases at J, with 13 bases between. CDR3 DNA: TGTGCCAGCAGCCAGGGGACGGGGAATAATTCACCCCTCCACTTT. Translation gives CASSQGTGNNSPLHF.

The chain combines TRBV6-5 with TRBJ1-1, with unresolved D. Trimming took off 7 bases at V and 5 bases at J, with 14 bases between the two ends. Per the germline V gene, CDR1 is MNHEY and CDR2 is SVGAGI. The CDR3 covers 13 residues. As DNA, the CDR3 is TGTGCCAGCATTTCGAGGGTTTCTACTGAAGCTTTCTTT. It translates to CASISRVSTEAFF.

V gene TRBV5-4 combines with J gene TRBJ1-1; a possible D gene is TRBD1 (6 bases). The CDR3 has 14 amino acids. Trimming cost V 3 bases and J 3 bases, with 12 bases left between them. Germline assignment: CDR1 SGHNT and CDR2 YYREEE (reference sequence). CDR3 bases: TGTGCCAGCAGCTCAGGGGCCCTGGACACTGAAGCTTTCTTT. It translates to CASSSGALDTEAFF.

The chain carries TRBV27 and TRBJ2-5; 8 bases fit TRBD1. The CDR3 loop spans 14 amino acids. The trim removed 5 bases at V and 5 bases at J, leaving 7 bases unmatched. Germline values: CDR1 MNHEY, CDR2 SMNVEV (reference sequence). The CDR3 DNA is TGTGCCAGCAGTCACCGACAGGGGCTGGAGACCCAGTACTTC. It encodes CASSHRQGLETQYF.

This clone appeared a few times. This sequence joins TRBV5-1 and TRBJ1-2, with a tentative D call TRBD1 (6 bases). The CDR3 extends over 14 amino acids. Germline CDR1 and CDR2: SGHRS and YFSETQ. V lost 0 bases and J lost 2, with 8 bases in between. Written as DNA, the CDR3 is TGCGCCAGCAGCTTGGACAGGGCGAACTATGGCTACACCTTC. Residues: CASSLDRANYGYTF.

This chain uses TRBV29-1 with TRBJ1-2; maybe TRBD1 (6 bases). V was clipped by 1 base and J by 3 bases, with 12 bases between them. There are 14 residues in the CDR3. The germline V gene encodes CDR1 SQVTM and CDR2 ANQGSEA. CDR3 sequence (DNA): TGCAGCGTTGAAGGGCAGGACAGCCACTATGGCTACACCTTC. This translates into CSVEGQDSHYGYTF.

The CDR3 sequence is CASSIRQAWGETQYF. The CDR3 region has the DNA TGTGCCAGTAGTATCCGACAGGCCTGGGGAGAGACCCAGTACTTC. The rearrangement links TRBV19 to TRBJ2-5; D is possibly TRBD1 (6 bases). Trimming shortened V by 3 bases and J by 4 bases, and 15 bases separated the two germline ends. Germline CDR1 reads LNHDA; CDR2 reads SQIVND (reference sequence). The CDR3 consists of 15 residues.

The chain links TRBV7-9 to TRBJ2-7; a possible D gene is TRBD1 (5 bases). V was trimmed by 4 bases and J by 1 base, leaving 8 bases between them. The germline V gene encodes CDR1 SEHNR and CDR2 FQNEAQ (reference sequence). The CDR3 runs to 13 residues. The CDR3, as DNA: TGTGCCAGCAGCTCGACAGATTCCTACGAGCAGTACTTC. Its translation is CASSSTDSYEQYF.

J is TRBJ1-2 and V is TRBV19; D is uncertain. Germline V gene sequence: CDR1 LNHDA, CDR2 SQIVND (reference sequence). Between the trimmed V and J ends, which lost 5 bases and 0 bases, there was a span of 19 bases. The CDR3 runs 17 residues. CDR3 DNA: TGTGCCAGTAGTCCGCCAATCCGGTACAGAGCTAACTATGGCTACACCTTC. Protein product: CASSPPIRYRANYGYTF.

This chain uses TRBV30 with TRBJ2-7, with TRBD1 matching 8 bases. The germline V gene has CDR1 GTSNPN and CDR2 SVGIG (reference sequence). The CDR3 is 14 residues long. Trimming took 1 base from V and 4 from J; bases not matched to a gene: 6. The CDR3 coding sequence is TGTGCCTGGAGTGCGAGACAGGGGTTATACGAGCAGTACTTC. This gives the protein CAWSARQGLYEQYF. Full variable domain (remainder filled in from reference TRBV30 and TRBJ2-7): SQTIHQWPATLVQPVGSPLSLECTVEGTSNPNLYWYRQAAGRGLQLLFYSVGIGQISSEVPQNLSASRPQDRQFILSSKKLLLSDSGFYLCAWSARQGLYEQYFGPGTRLTVT.

The chain uses TRBV5-1 and TRBJ2-1, with unresolved D. The germline gives CDR1 SGHRS, CDR2 YFSETQ. The CDR3 loop spans 15 amino acids. Trimming stripped 3 bases from V and 5 bases from J, with 15 bases between. CDR3 protein: CASSSNAIQNNEQFF. The CDR3 DNA reads as TGCGCCAGCAGCTCCAACGCCATACAGAACAATGAGCAGTTCTTC.

The chain combines TRBV4-1 with TRBJ2-3; 9 positions agree with TRBD1. Looked up from germline, CDR1 is MGHRA and CDR2 is YSYEKL. V lost 0 bases, J lost 8 bases, and 6 bases stayed unmatched. The CDR3 covers 15 residues. CDR3 coding DNA: TGCGCCAGCAGCCAAGATAGTTGGACAGGGGTTACGCAGTATTTT. Translated: CASSQDSWTGVTQYF.

The chain combines TRBV19 with TRBJ2-1; the match to TRBD2 covers 7 bases. Trimming removed 5 bases from V and 0 bases from J; junction bases left unmatched: 10. Germline-derived CDR1 and CDR2 are LNHDA and SQIVND (reference sequence). The CDR3 length is 17 residues. In DNA, the CDR3 is TGTGCCAGTAGTTTCCACCCCCGGACTAGCTCCTACAATGAGCAGTTCTTC. Amino acids: CASSFHPRTSSYNEQFF.

The CDR3 sequence: CASSPLGTGSLTQYF. The CDR3 nucleotides are TGTGCCAGCAGCCCATTAGGGACAGGCAGTCTGACGCAGTACTTC. This chain joins TRBV6-5 and TRBJ2-7, with 8 nucleotides matching TRBD1. This CDR3 spans 15 amino acids. V shed 6 bases and J 9 bases; nucleotides not matched to a gene: 16. The germline gives CDR1 MNHEY, CDR2 SVGAGI.

The chain links TRBV5-1 to TRBJ2-7, with 11 positions matching TRBD1. J was trimmed by 6 bases and V by 4 bases; bases with no gene match: 9. Germline lookup yields CDR1 SGHRS and CDR2 YFSETQ. The CDR3 is 15 residues long. This CDR3 reads CASSLPGTGGGEQYF. In DNA form, the CDR3 reads TGCGCCAGCAGCCTACCCGGGACAGGGGGAGGCGAGCAGTACTTC. Full variable domain (missing parts from reference TRBV5-1 and TRBJ2-7): KAGVTQTPRYLIKTRGQQVTLSCSPISGHRSVSWYQQTPGQGLQFLFEYFSETQRNKGNFPGRFSGRQFSNSRSEMNVSTLELGDSALYLCASSLPGTGGGEQYFGPGTRLTVT.

The genes are TRBV5-3 and TRBJ1-6; a possible D gene is TRBD1 (5 bases). TRBV5-3 is classed as an ORF, of uncertain function. This CDR3 spans 15 amino acids. V lost 4 bases to trimming and J lost 10 bases, with 18 bases between them. CDR3 region: CARSGPSGEGSPLHF. The CDR3 coding sequence is TGTGCCAGAAGCGGACCCTCGGGGGAGGGATCACCCCTCCACTTT.

The chain couples TRBV19 to TRBJ1-2; D not certain. V lost 5 bases and J 5 bases, leaving 21 bases between the germline ends. The V gene's germline CDR1 is LNHDA and CDR2 SQIVND (reference sequence). CDR3 length: 16 residues. Here the CDR3 reads CASSPATGELTYGYTF. The DNA for the CDR3 is TGTGCCAGTAGTCCAGCGACCGGGGAGTTAACTTATGGCTACACCTTC.

The rearrangement uses TRBV10-2 and TRBJ1-4; maybe TRBD1 (5 bases). The CDR3 contains 13 residues. Trimming took off 0 bases at V and 14 bases at J, with 13 bases between the two ends. The germline CDR1 and CDR2 sequences are WSHSY and SAAADI. The CDR3, as DNA: TGCGCCAGCAGTGAGTCGTGGGACGGAGGGCTGTTTTTT. It yields the protein CASSESWDGGLFF.